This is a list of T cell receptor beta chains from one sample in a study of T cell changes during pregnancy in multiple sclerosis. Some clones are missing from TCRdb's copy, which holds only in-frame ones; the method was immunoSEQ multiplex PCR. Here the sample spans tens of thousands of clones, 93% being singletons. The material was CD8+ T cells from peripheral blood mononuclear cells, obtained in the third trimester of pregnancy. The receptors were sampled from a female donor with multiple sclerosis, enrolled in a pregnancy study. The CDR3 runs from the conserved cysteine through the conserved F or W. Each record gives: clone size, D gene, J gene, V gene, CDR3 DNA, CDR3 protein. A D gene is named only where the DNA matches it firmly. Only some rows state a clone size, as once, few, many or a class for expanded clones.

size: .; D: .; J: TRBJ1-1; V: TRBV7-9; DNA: TGTGCCAGCAGCCACAGGGATTTCGGGAACACTGAAGCTTTCTTT; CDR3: CASSHRDFGNTEAFF
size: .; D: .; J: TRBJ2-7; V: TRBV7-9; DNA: TGTGCCAGCAGCCCAGGGGATCCATACGAGCAGTACTTC; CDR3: CASSPGDPYEQYF
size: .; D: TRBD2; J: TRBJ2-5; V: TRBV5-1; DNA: TGCGCCAGCAGCTTGACGAGACTAGCGCCCCAAGAGACCCAGTACTTC; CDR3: CASSLTRLAPQETQYF
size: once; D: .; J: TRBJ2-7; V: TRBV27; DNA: TGTGCCAGCAGTTTAACCCCCGGACGGGAGTCCTACGAGCAGTACTTC; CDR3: CASSLTPGRESYEQYF
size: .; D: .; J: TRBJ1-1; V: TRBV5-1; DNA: TGCGCCAGCAGCCTGGAGGGGGGGAACATGAACACTGAAGCTTTCTTT; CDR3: CASSLEGGNMNTEAFF
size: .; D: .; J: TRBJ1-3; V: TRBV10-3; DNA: TGTGCCATCAGTGGCCGGGAAAGCTCTGGAAACACCATATATTTT; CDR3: CAISGRESSGNTIYF
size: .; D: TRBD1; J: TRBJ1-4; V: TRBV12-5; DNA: TGTGCTAGTGGTTTGGTACGAGTAGGACAGGGTATGACTAATGAAAAACTGTTTTTT; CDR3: CASGLVRVGQGMTNEKLFF
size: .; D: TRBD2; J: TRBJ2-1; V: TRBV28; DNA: TGTGCCAGCGAAAATTCGGGACTAGCGTCTGGGGAGGATGAGCAGTTCTTC; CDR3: CASENSGLASGEDEQFF
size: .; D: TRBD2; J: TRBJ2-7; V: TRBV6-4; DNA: TGTGCCAGCAGTGACATAGCGGGAGCTCACGAGCAGTACTTC; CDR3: CASSDIAGAHEQYF
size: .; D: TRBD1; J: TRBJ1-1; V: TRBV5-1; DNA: TGCGCCAGCAGCTTCGGGACAGGGAGGGTGAACACTGAAGCTTTCTTT; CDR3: CASSFGTGRVNTEAFF
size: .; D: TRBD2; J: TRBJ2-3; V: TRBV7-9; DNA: TGTGCCAGCAGCTCGACTAGCGGGAGCGATACGCAGTATTTT; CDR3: CASSSTSGSDTQYF
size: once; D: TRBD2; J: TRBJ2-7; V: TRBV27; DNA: TGTGCCAGCGCTAGCGGGAGCTCCTACGAGCAGTACTTC; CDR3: CASASGSSYEQYF
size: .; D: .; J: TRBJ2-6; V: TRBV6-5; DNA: TGTGTAGTCTTAAGTATGTCTGGGGCCAACGTCCTGACTTTC; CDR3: CVVLSMSGANVLTF
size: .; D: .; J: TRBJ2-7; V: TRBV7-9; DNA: TGTGCCAGCACTGCAGGGGCGCACTACGAGCAGTACTTC; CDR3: CASTAGAHYEQYF
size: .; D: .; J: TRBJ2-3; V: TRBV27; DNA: TGTGCCAGCACCCCCTACCAGGGGGGAAATACGCAGTATTTT; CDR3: CASTPYQGGNTQYF
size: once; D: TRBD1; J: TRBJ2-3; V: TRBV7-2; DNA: TGTGCCAGCAGCTTTGGGACAGGGAGCACAGATACGCAGTATTTT; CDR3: CASSFGTGSTDTQYF
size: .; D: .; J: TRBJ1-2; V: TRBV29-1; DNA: TGCAGCGTTGAACGGGGAGTCGGGGGAGGCTACACCTTC; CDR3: CSVERGVGGGYTF
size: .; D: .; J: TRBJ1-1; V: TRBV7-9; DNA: TGTGCCAGCGACAGTCCCTCGAACACTGAAGCTTTCTTT; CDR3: CASDSPSNTEAFF
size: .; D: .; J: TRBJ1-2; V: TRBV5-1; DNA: TGCGCCAGCAGCTTGGAGGGGGGCTACACCTTC; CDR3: CASSLEGGYTF
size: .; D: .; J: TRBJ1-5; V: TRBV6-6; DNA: TGTGCCAGCAGTTCGCGGCTCATTCAGCCCCAGCATTTT; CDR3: CASSSRLIQPQHF
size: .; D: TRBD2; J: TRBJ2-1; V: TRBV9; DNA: TGTGCCAGCAGCGCAGGACTAGCGGGGAGACTGGGTGAGCAGTTCTTC; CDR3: CASSAGLAGRLGEQFF
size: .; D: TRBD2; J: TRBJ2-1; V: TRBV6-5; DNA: TGTGCCAGCACCCGGACTAGCGGGAGTTTTAATGAGCAGTTCTTC; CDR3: CASTRTSGSFNEQFF
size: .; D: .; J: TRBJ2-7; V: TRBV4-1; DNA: TGCGCCAGCAGCCAAGTTGGTCGGTACGAGCAGTACTTC; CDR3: CASSQVGRYEQYF
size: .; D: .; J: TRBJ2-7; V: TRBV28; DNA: TGTGCCACTGCGACTGAGATGAGGTACGAGCAGTACTTC; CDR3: CATATEMRYEQYF
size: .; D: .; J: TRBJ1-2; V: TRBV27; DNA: TGTGCCAGCAGTTTAGGTCCCCAGGGTTCCTATGGCTACACCTTC; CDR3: CASSLGPQGSYGYTF
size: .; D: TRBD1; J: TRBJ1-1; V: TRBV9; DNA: TGTGCCAGCAGCGCGGCCGGGACAGATATATCCTTT; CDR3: CASSAAGTDISF
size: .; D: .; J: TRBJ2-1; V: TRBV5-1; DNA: TGCGCCAGCAGCTTGGTTGCTAGCCAGGACAATGAGCAGTTCTTC; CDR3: CASSLVASQDNEQFF
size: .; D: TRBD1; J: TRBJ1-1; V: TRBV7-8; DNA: TGTGCCAGCACCAGGGGGGACACAGAAGCTTTCTTT; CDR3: CASTRGDTEAFF
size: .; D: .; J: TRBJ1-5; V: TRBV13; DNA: TGTGCCAGCAGCTTAGGCCTGAATCAGCCCCAGCATTTT; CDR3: CASSLGLNQPQHF
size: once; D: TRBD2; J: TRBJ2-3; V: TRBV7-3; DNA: TGTGCCAGCAGTTCCCAGGGCGGGAGGTCCCCAGATACGCAGTATTTT; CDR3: CASSSQGGRSPDTQYF
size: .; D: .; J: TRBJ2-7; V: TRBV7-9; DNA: TGTGCCAGCAGCTCCGATTTTCAGTGCGAGCAGTACTTC; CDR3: CASSSDFQCEQYF
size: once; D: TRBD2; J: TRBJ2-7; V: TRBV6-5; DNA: TGTGCCAGCAGTTACGGAGCGGGAGCGTTCGAGCAGTACTTC; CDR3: CASSYGAGAFEQYF
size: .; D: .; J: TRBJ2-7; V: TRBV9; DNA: TGTGCCAGCAGCGTAGGGACTCTATCCTACGAGCAGTACTTC; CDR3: CASSVGTLSYEQYF
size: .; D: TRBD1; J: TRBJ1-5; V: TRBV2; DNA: TGTGCCAGCAGTGAATTTCCGGGACAGACCTATCAGCCCCAGCATTTT; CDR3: CASSEFPGQTYQPQHF
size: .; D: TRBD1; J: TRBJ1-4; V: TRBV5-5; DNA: TGTGCCAGCAGCTCTGGACAGGGGGTTTTTGAAAAACTGTTTTTT; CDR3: CASSSGQGVFEKLFF
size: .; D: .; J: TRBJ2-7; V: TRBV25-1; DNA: TGTGCCAGCAGTGAATATCGGGAAGGCCGCTACGAGCAGTACTTC; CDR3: CASSEYREGRYEQYF
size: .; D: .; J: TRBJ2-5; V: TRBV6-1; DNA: TGTGCCAGCAGTGACCCGGGAGAAGAGACCCAGTACTTC; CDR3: CASSDPGEETQYF
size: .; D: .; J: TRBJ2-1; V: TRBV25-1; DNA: TGTGCCAGCAGTGAACCAACCTTGGGAGCTTACAATGAGCAGTTCTTC; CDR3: CASSEPTLGAYNEQFF
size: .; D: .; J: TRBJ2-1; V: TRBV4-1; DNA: TGCGCCAGCAGCCCCGCATCGGTAGCGCCGACCTACAATGAGCAGTTCTTC; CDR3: CASSPASVAPTYNEQFF
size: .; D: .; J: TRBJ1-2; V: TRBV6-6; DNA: TGTGCCACGCTAATCGGAGGGAGGGACTATGGCTACACCTTC; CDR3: CATLIGGRDYGYTF
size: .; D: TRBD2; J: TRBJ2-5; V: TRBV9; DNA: TGTGCCAGCAGCGTAGAACGGGAGGATTGGGAGACCCAGTACTTC; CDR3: CASSVEREDWETQYF
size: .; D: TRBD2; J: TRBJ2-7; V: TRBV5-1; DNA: TGCGCCAGCAGCTCCGGGACTAGCGGGCGTAGCGAGCAGTACTTC; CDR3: CASSSGTSGRSEQYF
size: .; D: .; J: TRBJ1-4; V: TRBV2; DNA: TGTGCCAGCAGTGAAGAGGAGGAACGGAATAATGAAAAACTGTTTTTT; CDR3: CASSEEEERNNEKLFF
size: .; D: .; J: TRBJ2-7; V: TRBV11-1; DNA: TGTGCCAGCAGCTTTGAGGGAGTAGGAAACGAGCAGTACTTC; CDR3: CASSFEGVGNEQYF
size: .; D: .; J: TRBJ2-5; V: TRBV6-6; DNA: TGTGCCAGCAGTTCAGGGGGGAGGGAGACCCAGTACTTC; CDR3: CASSSGGRETQYF
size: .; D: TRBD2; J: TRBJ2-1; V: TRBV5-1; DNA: TGCGCCAGCAGCTGGGGACTAGCGATTTCCTACAATGAGCAGTTCTTC; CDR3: CASSWGLAISYNEQFF
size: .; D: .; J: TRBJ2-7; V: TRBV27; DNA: TGTGCCAGCAGTTTGGCTCCCTCCTACGAGCAGTACTTC; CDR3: CASSLAPSYEQYF
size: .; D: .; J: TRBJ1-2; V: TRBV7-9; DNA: TGTGCCAGCAGCTTAGGGCCACCTGGCTACACCTTC; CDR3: CASSLGPPGYTF
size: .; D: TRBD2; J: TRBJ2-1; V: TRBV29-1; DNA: TGCAGCGTTGACTCTAGCGGCCTTGACAATGAGCAGTTCTTC; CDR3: CSVDSSGLDNEQFF
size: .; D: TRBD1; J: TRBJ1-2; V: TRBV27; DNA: TGTGCCAGCAGTCTGAGACAGGGCCTCTATGGCTACACCTTC; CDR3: CASSLRQGLYGYTF
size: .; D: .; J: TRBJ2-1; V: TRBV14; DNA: TGTGCCAGCAGCCAACCGCTAGGAAACCCCTACAATGAGCAGTTCTTC; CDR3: CASSQPLGNPYNEQFF
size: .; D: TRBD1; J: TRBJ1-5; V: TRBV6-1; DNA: TGTGCCAGCAGGGAGGGTACAGGGGGCGTTCAGCCCCAGCATTTT; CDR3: CASREGTGGVQPQHF